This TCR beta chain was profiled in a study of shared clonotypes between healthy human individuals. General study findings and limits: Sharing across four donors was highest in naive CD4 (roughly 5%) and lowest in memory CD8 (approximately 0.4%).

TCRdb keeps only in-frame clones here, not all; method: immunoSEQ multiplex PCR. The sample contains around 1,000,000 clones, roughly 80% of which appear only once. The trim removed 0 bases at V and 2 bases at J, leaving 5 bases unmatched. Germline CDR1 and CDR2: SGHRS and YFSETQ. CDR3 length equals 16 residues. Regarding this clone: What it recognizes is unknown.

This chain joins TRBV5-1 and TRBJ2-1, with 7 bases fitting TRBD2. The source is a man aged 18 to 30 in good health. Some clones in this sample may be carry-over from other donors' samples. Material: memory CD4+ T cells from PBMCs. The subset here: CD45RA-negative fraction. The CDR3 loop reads CASSLGGTNPYNEQFF. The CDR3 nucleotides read TGCGCCAGCAGCTTGGGCGGGACTAATCCCTACAATGAGCAGTTCTTC.